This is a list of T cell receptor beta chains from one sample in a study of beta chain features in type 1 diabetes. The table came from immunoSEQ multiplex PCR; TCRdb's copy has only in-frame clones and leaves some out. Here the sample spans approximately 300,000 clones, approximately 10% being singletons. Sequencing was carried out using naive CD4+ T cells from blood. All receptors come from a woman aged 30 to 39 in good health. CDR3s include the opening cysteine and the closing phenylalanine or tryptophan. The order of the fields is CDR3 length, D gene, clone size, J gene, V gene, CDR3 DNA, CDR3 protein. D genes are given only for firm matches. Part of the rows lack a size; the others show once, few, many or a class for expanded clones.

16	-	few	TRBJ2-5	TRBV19	TGTGCCAGTAGTTTTCTCTTGCAGGCTAGCAGGGAGACCCAGTACTTC	CASSFLLQASRETQYF
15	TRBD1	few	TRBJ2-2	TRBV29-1	TGCAGCGTTGAAGATCCAGGCAGGGGGACCGGGGAGCTGTTTTTT	CSVEDPGRGTGELFF
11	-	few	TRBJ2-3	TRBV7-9	TGTGCCAGCAAGGGGCTGGGTACGCAGTATTTT	CASKGLGTQYF
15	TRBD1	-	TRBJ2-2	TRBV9	TGTGCCAGCAGTACAGGGGCCAAGAACACCGGGGAGCTGTTTTTT	CASSTGAKNTGELFF
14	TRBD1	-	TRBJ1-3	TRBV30	TGTGCCTGGAGTGTAGGGACAGTTGGAAACACCATATATTTT	CAWSVGTVGNTIYF
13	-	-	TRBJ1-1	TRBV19	TGTGCCAGTAGTATGCACATCACCACTGAAGCTTTCTTT	CASSMHITTEAFF
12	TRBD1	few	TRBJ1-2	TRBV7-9	TGTGCCAGCAGCTCTACAGGGGGTGGCTACACCTTC	CASSSTGGGYTF
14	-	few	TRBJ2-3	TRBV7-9	TGTGCCAGCAGCTTCGACACAGGCACAGATACGCAGTATTTT	CASSFDTGTDTQYF
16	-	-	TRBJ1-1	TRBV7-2	TGTGCCAGCAGCTTAGGCGGGGGGGCAGGGAACACTGAAGCTTTCTTT	CASSLGGGAGNTEAFF
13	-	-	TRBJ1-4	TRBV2	TGTGCCAGCAGTGAAGGGGGCCTTGGAAAACTGTTTTTT	CASSEGGLGKLFF
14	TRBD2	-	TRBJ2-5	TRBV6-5	TGTGCCAGCAGAAGAGCGGGAGGTCAAGAGACCCAGTACTTC	CASRRAGGQETQYF
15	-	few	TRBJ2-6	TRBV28	TGTGCCAGCAGTTTCCCCAGTTCTGGGGCCAACGTCCTGACTTTC	CASSFPSSGANVLTF
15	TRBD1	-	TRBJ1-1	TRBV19	TGTGCCAGTAGCATACCGGGACAGGGAGACACTGAAGCTTTCTTT	CASSIPGQGDTEAFF
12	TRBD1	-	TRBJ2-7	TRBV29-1	TGCAGCGTCGGACAGGGGGCCTACGAGCAGTACTTC	CSVGQGAYEQYF
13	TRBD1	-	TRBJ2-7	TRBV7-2	TGTGCCAGCAGCCCGGACAGGGGGCGGGAGCAGTACTTC	CASSPDRGREQYF
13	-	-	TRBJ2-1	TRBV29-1	TGCAGCGTTGAAGTAGCGCTTTACAATGAGCAGTTCTTC	CSVEVALYNEQFF